This section outlines one TCR beta chain sequence together with its context. The antigen it binds to is not known. No per-base quality is available; no much larger clone lies one base away. The record originates from a study of post-analysis software for immune sequencing data (dated by TCRdb to the mid-2010s). In terms of the full investigation: Disease courses on record covered relapsing-remitting, secondary progressive and progressive-relapsing multiple sclerosis, though some patients had no subtype annotation. The multiple sclerosis patient repertoires were compared with ten to eleven previously published healthy control repertoires from donors aged roughly 6 to 27 years. A subset of samples was prepared in parallel using single-end sample barcoding, then pooled and co-amplified after Illumina adapter ligation. Overall study outcomes, separate from this receptor: The control group was slightly older than the multiple sclerosis patient group. When samples were clustered directly using the F measure, samples prepared in the same batch co-clustered strongly, which prompted a batch-effect correction. Normalized Chao1 diversity was significantly lower in multiple sclerosis patients than controls, suggesting substantial peripheral T-cell clonal expansion. Significantly higher frequencies in patients than in controls were found for about five TRBV segments, including TRBV5-6, TRBV5-1 and TRBV20-1.

To demonstrate the VDJtools post-analysis software, TCR beta repertoires were profiled from the peripheral blood of 13 young patients with multiple sclerosis. The multiple sclerosis patients were children and adolescents between roughly 6 and 15 years of age. Libraries came from PCR. For sequencing, an Illumina HiSeq 2500 was employed. To reduce PCR and sequencing biases, unique molecular identifiers were incorporated into the TCR beta cDNA libraries. Some 500,000 cDNA molecules were obtained for every 1 to 10 million input T cells, so each molecule roughly corresponded to one T cell. The same protocol used for the earlier healthy control dataset was applied to prepare and sequence the patient libraries. Samples belonging to the same batch were prepared together, multiplexed and sequenced on a shared HiSeq lane. The authors processed their data as follows. MIGEC handled the raw barcoded reads, throwing out single-read molecular identifier groups before consensus assembly and CDR3 extraction. VDJtools was used for post-analysis of the clonotype tables, with diversity normalized by down-sampling every dataset to the smallest sample size. Repertoire overlap clustering matched CDR3 amino acid but not nucleotide sequences to correct batch-related cross-sample contamination. The public sequencing data were trimmed at Q25 with fastp and processed into clonotypes with MiXCR by TCRdb, which kept only in-frame beta chains. Each CDR3 protein gets just one entry, which takes the most common genes and DNA from the rows behind it. The V and J calls follow TCRdb's processing rather than the paper's. The table for this sample lists approximately 770,000 distinct CDR3 sequences; 40% to 55% of them were counted only once. Of the sample, roughly 4.5% falls within the top ten clones.

From the germline V gene (reference sequence), CDR1 is PRHDT and CDR2 is FYEKMQ. From its cysteine to its phenylalanine, the CDR3 spans 14 amino acids. Just the 42-base CDR3 DNA is kept, in frame starting at base 1. The sequencing input was blood. The rearranged segments are TRBV13 and TRBJ2-5, with TRBD2 matching 7 junction bases. The J call is in doubt because the DNA end fits TRBJ2-1 better. The TCR sequence derives from a girl between 5 and 17 years old with multiple sclerosis. The sequenced DNA: TGTGCCAGCAGCACGCGGGAGACTCGCGAGACCCAGTTCTTC. This sequence encodes CASSTRETRETQFF.